This T cell receptor beta chain was captured by sequencing in a study of blood T cell repertoires in COVID-19 (dated by TCRdb to the early 2020s). With regard to the full study: Samples covering the acute and convalescent phases of COVID-19 were provided by collaborators in the United States, Italy and Spain. The material from the prospective study consisted of cDNA or gDNA derived from T cells, B-cell-depleted T cells, or PBMCs. Deeply sampled blood TCRbeta repertoires from subjects exposed to, actively infected with, or recovered from COVID-19 were included in the dataset. The repertoires were released in a freely available public database meant as a resource for research on the immune response to SARS-CoV-2. Samples were obtained from the ongoing ImmuneRACE study (first 160 participants) and from about 1,300 subjects provided by 6 global collaborators. A de-identified subject ID, COVID-19 status, age in years and sex were almost always included in the sample metadata. HLA class I and class II types, where available, came from metadata supplied by the sample provider rather than from assay-based typing. Overall results and qualifications from the work: Clinical and demographic metadata were provided uncurated, with the amount varying by source and participant.

Enrolling through a virtual design, the prospective study's participants ranged in age from roughly 18 to 89 years and lived across 20 to 30 United States geographic areas. Cohort assignment in the prospective study relied on participant-reported clinical history from a screening survey and a study questionnaire. Exposed participants were defined as having been in contact with someone with a PCR-confirmed or clinician-diagnosed COVID-19 case within 2 weeks of study entry. In the prospective study, mobile phlebotomists collected whole blood, serum and a nasopharyngeal or oropharyngeal swab from each participant. Prospective study participants could optionally give additional blood draws and questionnaires over a roughly 2-month period. Before DNA extraction, prospective study blood samples were shipped either frozen or at room temperature. TCRbeta CDR3 regions were amplified from genomic DNA using the immunoSEQ Assay, a bias-controlled multiplex PCR. The published analysis was carried out like this. The number of nucleated cells in each sample was estimated from the amplification of reference gene primers within the assay. Sequence reads were collapsed and filtered to measure the absolute abundance of every unique TCRbeta CDR3 rearrangement. For each sample, productive Simpson clonality was calculated as the square root of Simpson's diversity index across productive rearrangements. What TCRdb holds here is the immuneACCESS table cut down to in-frame rearrangements. Part of the clones is not present; checked against another copy, under half of the missing clones reflect an unresolved V gene, and the others are unexplained. V and J calls and clone size follow that table, whereas D and trimming were derived from the DNA. This sample is represented by about 230,000 clones; 88% of them were singletons. Roughly 3.7% of the sample is taken by the ten largest.

As for this clone: Its antigen is not yet known. The sample holds no much larger clone one base away, and base qualities are not on file.

The sequence came from a woman in her 30s who had been exposed to COVID-19. The sample taken for sequencing was PBMCs or T cells enriched from blood (not recorded which).

The CDR3 corresponds to CAISDENLRTDTQYF. The nucleotides are TGTGCCATCAGTGATGAGAACCTCCGCACAGATACGCAGTATTTT. The chain is made from TRBV10-3 and TRBJ2-3; the D gene identity is not certain. Sequences ENHRY (CDR1) and SYGVKD (CDR2) are obtained from the germline V gene. The CDR3 runs 15 amino acids, cysteine and phenylalanine included. Solely the CDR3 DNA is kept, with 45 bases framed from the first base. The junction shows trimming of 3 bases on V and 1 base on J, plus 11 bases between the germline ends.